Included here is one T cell receptor beta chain sequence, with context. As handled by the study authors: Reference gene primer amplification gave nucleated cell count estimates. Only in-frame clones appear in the TCRdb table, and some are missing; sequencing was by immunoSEQ multiplex PCR. That table is the source of V, J and clone size, and D and trimming were worked out from the DNA. The table has approximately 100,000 clones, around 84% seen once; the top ten hold approximately 12%. V lost 5 bases and J lost 1; bases outside the gene matches: 6. Germline loops: CDR1 SGHNT, CDR2 YYREEE (reference sequence). This CDR3 is built from 16 residues. The data originate from a study of blood T cell repertoires in COVID-19. On the study more broadly: Samples taken during acute and convalescent COVID-19 were collected in the United States, Italy and Spain. Sources were T cells, B-cell-depleted T cells, or PBMCs; the material itself was cDNA or gDNA.

The sequence came from a human donor in a cohort sampled during active COVID-19. The rearrangement uses TRBV5-4 and TRBJ2-2; the match to TRBD1 covers 9 bases. Material for sequencing was peripheral blood. The chain's CDR3 is CASSSDRGLNTGELFF. For the CDR3, the DNA is TGTGCCAGCAGTTCCGACAGGGGGTTGAACACCGGGGAGCTGTTTTTT. Variable domain in full (rest from reference TRBV5-4 and TRBJ2-2): ETGVTQSPTHLIKTRGQQVTLRCSSQSGHNTVSWYQQALGQGPQFIFQYYREEENGRGNFPPRFSGLQFPNYSSELNVNALELDDSALYLCASSSDRGLNTGELFFGEGSRLTVL.